These 6 T cell receptor beta chains were all obtained from the same sample, sequenced in a study of beta chain features in type 1 diabetes. Study outcomes and limitations: Shortening that was moderate but significant affected the TCRB CDR3s of Type 1 diabetes patients in all four CD4+ subsets.

No antigen has been identified for these receptors. cDNA synthesis used the whole RNA isolate, giving expressed TCRB sequences. This table comes from immunoSEQ multiplex PCR, and its TCRdb copy is limited to in-frame clones, with some not included. The sample has around 690,000 clones; around 11% are singletons. The material sequenced was naive CD4+ T cells from blood. These receptors were taken from a man under 40 with type 1 diabetes.

The rearrangement uses TRBV9 and TRBJ1-1; D ambiguous. Trimming shortened V by 0 bases and J by 2 bases, and 14 bases separated the two germline ends. Germline assignment: CDR1 SGDLS and CDR2 YYNGEE. The CDR3 contains 16 residues. Here the CDR3 DNA reads TGTGCCAGCAGCGTAGAATTTGATTATCCAAACACTGAAGCTTTCTTT. Its translation: CASSVEFDYPNTEAFF.

As concerns this clone: This sample also contains other DNA sequences that code for the same CDR3. The gene calls are TRBV9 and TRBJ1-3; D unresolved. Germline CDR1 and CDR2: SGDLS and YYNGEE. V lost 4 bases, J lost 1 base, and 9 bases lay in between. This CDR3 contains 14 residues. CDR3 in amino acids: CASSPQVSGNTIYF. The CDR3 bases are TGTGCCAGCAGCCCCCAGGTATCTGGAAACACCATATATTTT. Filled out from reference TRBV9 and TRBJ1-3, the complete variable domain reads DSGVTQTPKHLITATGQRVTLRCSPRSGDLSVYWYQQSLDQGLQFLIQYYNGEERAKGNILERFSAQQFPDLHSELNLSSLELGDSALYFCASSPQVSGNTIYFGEGSWLTVV.

The CDR3 region is CASSLLAGNQETQYF. The CDR3 DNA is TGCGCCAGCAGCTTGTTAGCGGGGAACCAAGAGACCCAGTACTTC. This chain joins TRBV5-1 and TRBJ2-5, with 8 bases lining up with TRBD2. With 1 base clipped from V and 0 bases from J, the junction kept 2 bases outside the gene matches. The germline V gene has CDR1 SGHRS and CDR2 YFSETQ. The CDR3 has 15 amino acids.

This clone was recorded a few times. This chain connects TRBV5-1 to TRBJ1-5; 7 bases agree with TRBD1. The germline V gene encodes CDR1 SGHRS and CDR2 YFSETQ. J was trimmed by 4 bases and V by 4 bases; bases with no gene match: 11. The CDR3 is 16 amino acids. The CDR3 loop reads CASSPGDSAGNQPQHF. In nucleotides, the CDR3 is TGCGCCAGCAGCCCAGGGGACAGTGCCGGAAATCAGCCCCAGCATTTT.

As for this clone: At one end, the junction sequence differs from germline, possibly due to a read error. The chain recombines TRBV4-3 with TRBJ2-5; the match to TRBD1 covers 7 bases. Germline CDR1 and CDR2: LGHNA and YSLEER. The CDR3 totals 12 residues. The CDR3, as DNA: TGCGCCAGCAGCCAAGGAGGGGGCCCCTTGGACTTC. Amino acid sequence: CASSQGGGPLDF.

This clone has a handful of counts. The genes are TRBV2 and TRBJ2-2; D is undetermined. The germline V gene encodes CDR1 SNHLY and CDR2 FYNNEI. The CDR3 sequence is 13 residues long. The ends were cut back, 7 bases at V and 6 bases at J, with 12 bases in the middle. CDR3 sequence: CASMPRRAGELFF. DNA of the CDR3: TGTGCCAGCATGCCCAGGAGAGCCGGGGAGCTGTTTTTT.